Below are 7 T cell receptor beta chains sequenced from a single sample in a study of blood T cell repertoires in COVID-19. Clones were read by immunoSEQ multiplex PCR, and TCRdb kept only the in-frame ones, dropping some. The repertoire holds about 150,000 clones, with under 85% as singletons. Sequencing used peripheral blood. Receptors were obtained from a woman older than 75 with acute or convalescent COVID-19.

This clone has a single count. The CDR3 DNA reads TGTGCCAGCAGACCGCGGGGTAAGGGGGAGCAGTACTTC. Protein product: CASRPRGKGEQYF. V usage is TRBV6-5 and J usage is TRBJ2-7; the D gene is possibly TRBD2 (6 bases). This CDR3 contains 13 residues. Germline CDR1 MNHEY, CDR2 SVGAGI. Trimming cost V 6 bases and J 7 bases, with 16 bases left between them.

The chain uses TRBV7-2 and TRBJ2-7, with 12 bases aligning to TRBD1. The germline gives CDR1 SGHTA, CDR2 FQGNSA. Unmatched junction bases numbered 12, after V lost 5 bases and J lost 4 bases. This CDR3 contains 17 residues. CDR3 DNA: TGTGCCAGCAGCCCACCTAGAGCGGGACAGGGGGCTTACGAGCAGTACTTC. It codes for CASSPPRAGQGAYEQYF.

CDR3 coding DNA: TGTGCCAGCAGCGTCGGGGACAGCTACTCCTATAATTCACCCCTCCACTTT. Translated, it gives CASSVGDSYSYNSPLHF. This rearrangement joins TRBV9 to TRBJ1-6; TRBD1 agrees at 7 bases. Trimming removed 2 bases from V and 0 bases from J; junction bases left unmatched: 5. The CDR3 runs 17 residues. Germline lookup yields CDR1 SGDLS and CDR2 YYNGEE.

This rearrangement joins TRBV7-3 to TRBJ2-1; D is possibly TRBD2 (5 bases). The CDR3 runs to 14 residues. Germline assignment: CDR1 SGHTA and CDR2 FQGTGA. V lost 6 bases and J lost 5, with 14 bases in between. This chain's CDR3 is CASSPPGINNEQFF. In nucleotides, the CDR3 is TGTGCCAGCAGTCCACCGGGAATAAACAATGAGCAGTTCTTC. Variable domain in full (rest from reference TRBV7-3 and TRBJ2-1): GAGVSQTPSNKVTEKGKYVELRCDPISGHTALYWYRQSLGQGPEFLIYFQGTGAADDSGLPNDRFFAVRPEGSVSTLKIQRTERGDSAVYLCASSPPGINNEQFFGPGTRLTVL.

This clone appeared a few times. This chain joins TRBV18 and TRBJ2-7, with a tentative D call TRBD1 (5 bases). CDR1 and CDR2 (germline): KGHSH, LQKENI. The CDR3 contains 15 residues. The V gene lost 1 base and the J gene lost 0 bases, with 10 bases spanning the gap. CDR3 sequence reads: CASSPQQESSYEQYF. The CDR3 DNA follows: TGTGCCAGCTCACCACAACAGGAAAGCTCCTACGAGCAGTACTTC.

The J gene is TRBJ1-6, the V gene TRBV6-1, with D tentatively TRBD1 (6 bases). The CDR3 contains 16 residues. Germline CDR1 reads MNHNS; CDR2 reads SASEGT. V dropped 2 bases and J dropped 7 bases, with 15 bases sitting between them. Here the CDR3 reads CASSETGPQGNSPLHF. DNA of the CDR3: TGTGCCAGCAGTGAAACAGGGCCGCAAGGGAATTCACCCCTCCACTTT.

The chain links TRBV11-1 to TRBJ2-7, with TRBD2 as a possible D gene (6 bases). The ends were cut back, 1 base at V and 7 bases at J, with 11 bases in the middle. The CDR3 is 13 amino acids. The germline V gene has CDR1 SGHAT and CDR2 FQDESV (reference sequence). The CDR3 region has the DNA TGTGCCAGCAGCTTAGGCGGCGGGACGGAGCAGTACTTC. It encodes CASSLGGGTEQYF.